This entry lists 20 T cell receptor beta chains sequenced from one sample in a study of T cell responses to AZD1222 COVID-19 vaccine. Assay used: immunoSEQ multiplex PCR; TCRdb lists only in-frame clones, some missing. The sample includes over 150,000 clones, 70% to 90% of them seen just once. Sequencing was performed on peripheral blood, taken on day 0 of AZD1222 vaccination. These receptors came from an adult in good health.

The rearrangement uses TRBV11-2 and TRBJ2-1; possibly TRBD1 or TRBD2 for D (5 bases each). Between the trimmed V and J ends, which lost 5 bases and 10 bases, there was a span of 12 bases. CDR3 size: 12 residues. Germline V lookup: CDR1 SGHAT, CDR2 FQNNGV. The CDR3 loop is CASSIWGKEQFF. Written as DNA, the CDR3 is TGTGCCAGCAGCATTTGGGGGAAGGAGCAGTTCTTC.

This sequence joins TRBV6-5 and TRBJ2-1; 7 bases are shared with TRBD2. Germline-derived CDR1 and CDR2 are MNHEY and SVGAGI. This CDR3 region has 14 residues. V was clipped by 7 bases and J by 5 bases; unmatched bases: 8. The CDR3: CASNPTGGHNEQFF. CDR3 coding DNA: TGTGCCAGCAACCCTACGGGGGGACACAATGAGCAGTTCTTC.

J is TRBJ1-4 and V is TRBV28; 10 bases line up with TRBD1. The CDR3 consists of 14 residues. Germline V lookup: CDR1 MDHEN, CDR2 SYDVKM. The V and J ends lost 8 bases and 8 bases, in that order; junction bases with no gene match: 8. The CDR3 bases are TGTGCCAGCCTCAGGGGGACAGGGGTCGAAAAACTGTTTTTT. This encodes CASLRGTGVEKLFF.

For the CDR3, the DNA is TGCGCCAGCAGCTTGGCTGGGGTTACCTACGAGCAGTACTTC. Residues: CASSLAGVTYEQYF. V and J are TRBV5-1 and TRBJ2-7, with D hard to call. The CDR3 covers 14 residues. V was clipped by 0 bases and J by 2 bases, with 9 bases between them. Germline V gives CDR1 SGHRS, CDR2 YFSETQ.

The CDR3, as DNA: TGTGCCAGCAGTTTCTCACAGGGGATGAACACTGAAGCTTTCTTT. Translated: CASSFSQGMNTEAFF. The chain recombines TRBV27 with TRBJ1-1, with TRBD1 matching 7 bases. CDR1 is MNHEY and CDR2 is SMNVEV in the germline V gene (reference sequence). With V trimmed by 3 bases and J by 0 bases, 4 bases remained unmatched. The CDR3 sequence is 15 residues long.

The genes are TRBV5-1 and TRBJ1-1; D gene ambiguous. With 5 bases removed from V and 1 base from J, the gap between germline ends came to 12 bases. Germline CDR1 reads SGHRS; CDR2 reads YFSETQ. CDR3 size: 14 residues. The CDR3: CASSWLARNTEAFF. For the CDR3, the DNA is TGCGCCAGCAGTTGGCTCGCCAGGAACACTGAAGCTTTCTTT.

This chain joins TRBV24-1 and TRBJ1-2; unclear D gene. Germline V gene data show CDR1 as KGHDR and CDR2 as SFDVKD. V shed 0 bases and J shed 0 bases, with 10 bases lying between them. The CDR3 runs 16 residues. The CDR3 DNA reads TGTGCCACCAGTGATTTGCGGTCACCACCTAACTATGGCTACACCTTC. Amino acid sequence: CATSDLRSPPNYGYTF.

The chain has TRBV6-1 and TRBJ1-6, with D maybe TRBD1 (6 bases). The CDR3 spans 20 residues. CDR1 is MNHNS, CDR2 SASEGT, per germline. The V gene lost 2 bases and the J gene lost 6 bases, with 26 bases spanning the gap. CDR3 sequence reads: CASSELGARGGGIGNSPLHF. The DNA for the CDR3 is TGTGCCAGCAGTGAATTAGGTGCCAGGGGTGGCGGGATTGGTAATTCACCCCTCCACTTT.

CDR3 residues: CASSLGRDRLRGSYGYTF. In DNA, the CDR3 is TGTGCCAGCAGCTTAGGCCGGGACAGGTTGAGGGGTTCCTATGGCTACACCTTC. The rearrangement joins TRBV7-9 to TRBJ1-2; 8 nucleotides match TRBD1. With 1 base clipped from V and 4 bases from J, the junction kept 14 bases outside the gene matches. The germline V gene has CDR1 SEHNR and CDR2 FQNEAQ (reference sequence). CDR3 length: 18 amino acids.

V usage is TRBV3-1 (or the pseudogene TRBV3-2) and J usage is TRBJ2-7; TRBD1 is a possible D gene (6 bases). Germline V gene sequence: CDR1 LGHDT, CDR2 YNNKEL (reference sequence). Trimming shortened V by 0 bases and J by 8 bases, and 20 bases separated the two germline ends. The CDR3 has 16 residues. CDR3 amino acids: CASSQDGAGAPVKQYF. The CDR3 DNA sequence: TGTGCCAGCAGCCAAGATGGGGCAGGGGCGCCGGTAAAGCAGTACTTC.

This clone appeared a few times. The chain recombines TRBV7-9 with TRBJ1-1; D unresolved. The CDR3 extends over 13 amino acids. The V gene lost 5 bases and the J gene lost 4 bases, with 11 bases spanning the gap. CDR1 and CDR2 (germline): SEHNR, FQNEAQ (reference sequence). The CDR3 is CASSVEGFTEAFF. The CDR3 nucleotides read TGTGCCAGCAGCGTCGAGGGTTTCACTGAAGCTTTCTTT.

The chain links TRBV25-1 to TRBJ1-2; D not certain. Germline CDR1 reads MGHDK; CDR2 reads SYGVNS. The ends were cut back, 5 bases at V and 8 bases at J, with 12 bases in the middle. The CDR3 consists of 12 residues. CDR3 sequence (DNA): TGTGCCAGCAGTTCCTATATCTGGGGCTACACCTTC. This translates into CASSSYIWGYTF.

The V gene is TRBV12-3 or TRBV12-4, the J gene TRBJ2-7; D might be TRBD2 (5 bases). V lost 3 bases, J lost 11 bases, and 17 bases lay in between. The CDR3 sequence is 13 residues long. The CDR3 protein is CASSLSNGLRKYF. DNA for the CDR3: TGTGCCAGCAGTTTGTCGAACGGACTTCGAAAGTACTTC.

The chain joins TRBV12-3 or TRBV12-4 to TRBJ1-2; 7 bases agree with TRBD1. V was clipped by 5 bases and J by 6 bases; unmatched bases: 3. This CDR3 comprises 12 residues. The CDR3 loop is CASSLTGNGYTF. The CDR3 nucleotides are TGTGCCAGCAGTCTGACAGGGAATGGCTACACCTTC.

The chain combines TRBV6-9 with TRBJ1-5; D is unclear. Germline CDR1 MNHGY, CDR2 SVAAGI. Trimming stripped 6 bases from V and 0 bases from J, with 18 bases between. CDR3 length: 17 amino acids. CDR3: CASSPFVRLDSNQPQHF. The DNA for the CDR3 is TGTGCCAGCAGCCCCTTTGTTCGTCTCGATAGCAATCAGCCCCAGCATTTT.

The chain joins TRBV30 to TRBJ2-1; D is undetermined. This CDR3 spans 13 amino acids. CDR1 GTSNPN and CDR2 SVGIG come from the germline V gene (reference sequence). V lost 5 bases and J 6 bases, leaving 14 bases between the germline ends. The CDR3 here is CAWEADAPNEQFF. The CDR3 DNA sequence: TGTGCCTGGGAAGCAGACGCTCCCAATGAGCAGTTCTTC.

The genes are TRBV6-6 and TRBJ1-2, with a weak D call TRBD1 (5 bases). Trimming left V 3 bases short and J 7 bases short, with 18 bases between. This CDR3 comprises 15 residues. The germline CDR1 and CDR2 sequences are MNHNY and SVGAGI (reference sequence). The CDR3 protein is CASSYWDATWGGYTF. In nucleotides, the CDR3 is TGTGCCAGCAGTTATTGGGACGCAACCTGGGGTGGCTACACCTTC.

The chain links TRBV7-2 to TRBJ2-7; 8 nucleotides align to TRBD2. From germline, CDR1 is SGHTA and CDR2 FQGNSA. The trim removed 1 base at V and 3 bases at J, leaving 11 bases unmatched. The CDR3 is 17 residues long. This chain's CDR3 is CASSLGFGLAGLYEQYF. The CDR3, as DNA: TGTGCCAGCAGCTTAGGGTTCGGGCTAGCGGGCCTCTACGAGCAGTACTTC. The full variable domain, in which reference TRBV7-2 and TRBJ2-7 provide the parts outside the CDR3, is GAGVSQSPSNKVTEKGKDVELRCDPISGHTALYWYRQSLGQGLEFLIYFQGNSAPDKSGLPSDRFSAERTGGSVSTLTIQRTQQEDSAVYLCASSLGFGLAGLYEQYFGPGTRLTVT.

The chain links TRBV19 to TRBJ1-1; 9 bases are shared with TRBD1. V lost 7 bases to trimming and J lost 1 base; unmatched junction nucleotides: 7. Germline CDR1 is LNHDA and CDR2 is SQIVND (reference sequence). The CDR3 has 15 residues. CDR3 DNA sequence: TGTGCCAGTACCCGTCGGGGACAGGGGAACACTGAAGCTTTCTTT. Protein sequence: CASTRRGQGNTEAFF. Full variable domain (remainder filled in from reference TRBV19 and TRBJ1-1): DGGITQSPKYLFRKEGQNVTLSCEQNLNHDAMYWYRQDPGQGLRLIYYSQIVNDFQKGDIAEGYSVSREKKESFPLTVTSAQKNPTAFYLCASTRRGQGNTEAFFGQGTRLTVV.

The chain employs TRBV4-2 and TRBJ2-2; D may be TRBD1 (9 bases). The CDR3 covers 21 residues. V lost 1 base and J lost 6, with 30 bases in between. CDR1 is LGHNA, CDR2 YNFKEQ, per germline. This CDR3 is CASSQALDRGRLAGEAGELFF. The CDR3 DNA sequence: TGTGCCAGCAGCCAAGCCTTGGACAGGGGCCGGCTAGCGGGCGAAGCCGGGGAGCTGTTTTTT.